This section outlines one T cell receptor (beta chain) sequence together with its context. These data belong to a study of blood T cell repertoires in COVID-19. Study-level information: Acute and convalescent COVID-19 specimens originated in the United States, Italy and Spain.

Profiling relied on immunoSEQ multiplex PCR, and the TCRdb table lists in-frame clones only, not all of them. The sample gives about 400,000 clones, around 89% of which show up once; 4.3% is in the top ten. V was pared by 1 base and J by 5 bases, with 4 bases of the junction left unmatched. Germline CDR1 is SGHRS and CDR2 is YFSETQ. The CDR3 has 14 amino acids. The clonotype comes from a woman between 25 and 40 years old with acute or convalescent COVID-19. The V gene is TRBV5-1, the J gene TRBJ2-5; 8 bases line up with TRBD1. Material for sequencing was peripheral blood. CDR3: CASSLTTGEETQYF. CDR3 sequence (DNA): TGCGCCAGCAGCTTGACGACAGGGGAGGAGACCCAGTACTTC. Full variable domain (remainder filled in from reference TRBV5-1 and TRBJ2-5): KAGVTQTPRYLIKTRGQQVTLSCSPISGHRSVSWYQQTPGQGLQFLFEYFSETQRNKGNFPGRFSGRQFSNSRSEMNVSTLELGDSALYLCASSLTTGEETQYFGPGTRLLVL.